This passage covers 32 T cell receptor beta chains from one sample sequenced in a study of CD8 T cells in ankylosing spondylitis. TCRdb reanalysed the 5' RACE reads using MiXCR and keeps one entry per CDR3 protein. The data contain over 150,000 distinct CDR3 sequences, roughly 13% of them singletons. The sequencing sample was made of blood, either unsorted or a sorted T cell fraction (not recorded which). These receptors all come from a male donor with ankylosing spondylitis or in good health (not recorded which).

Written as DNA, the CDR3 is TGTGCCAGCAGTGGGGGACAGGGCGCGGATGGCTACACCTTC. This codes for CASSGGQGADGYTF. The V and J genes are TRBV6-1 and TRBJ1-2, with 9 positions matching TRBD1. CDR1 MNHNS and CDR2 SASEGT come from the germline V gene. CDR3 length equals 14 residues. V dropped 4 bases and J dropped 6; count of bases not matched to a gene: 6.

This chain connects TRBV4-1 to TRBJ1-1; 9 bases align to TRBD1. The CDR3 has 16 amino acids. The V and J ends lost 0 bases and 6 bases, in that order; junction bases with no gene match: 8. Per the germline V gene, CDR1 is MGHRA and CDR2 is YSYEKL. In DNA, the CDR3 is TGCGCCAGCAGCCAAGACGGAAAGGGACAGGGCCCTGAAGCTTTCTTT. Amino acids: CASSQDGKGQGPEAFF.

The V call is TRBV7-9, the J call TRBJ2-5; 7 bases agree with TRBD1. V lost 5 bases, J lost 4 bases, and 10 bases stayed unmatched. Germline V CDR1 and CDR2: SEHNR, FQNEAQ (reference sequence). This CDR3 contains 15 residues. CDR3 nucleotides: TGTGCCAGCAGCCTCCTTCCTTACAGGGGAGAGACCCAGTACTTC. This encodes CASSLLPYRGETQYF.

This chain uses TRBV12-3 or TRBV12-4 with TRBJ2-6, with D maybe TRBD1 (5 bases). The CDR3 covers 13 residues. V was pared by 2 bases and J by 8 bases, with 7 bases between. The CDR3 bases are TGTGCCAGCAGTTTAAAGGGGACCAACGTCCTGACTTTC. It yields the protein CASSLKGTNVLTF.

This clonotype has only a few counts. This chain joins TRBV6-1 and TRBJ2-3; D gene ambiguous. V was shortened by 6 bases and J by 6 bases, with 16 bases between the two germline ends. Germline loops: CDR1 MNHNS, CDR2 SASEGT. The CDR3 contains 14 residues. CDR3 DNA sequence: TGTGCCAGCAGCACCGGTCTCCTACTGGATACGCAGTATTTT. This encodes CASSTGLLLDTQYF.

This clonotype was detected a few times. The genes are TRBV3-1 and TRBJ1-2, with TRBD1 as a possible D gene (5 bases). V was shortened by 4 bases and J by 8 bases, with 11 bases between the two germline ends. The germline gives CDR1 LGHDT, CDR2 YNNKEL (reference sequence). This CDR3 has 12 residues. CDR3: CASSPRGNGYTF. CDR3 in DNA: TGTGCCAGCAGCCCACGGGGGAACGGCTACACCTTC.

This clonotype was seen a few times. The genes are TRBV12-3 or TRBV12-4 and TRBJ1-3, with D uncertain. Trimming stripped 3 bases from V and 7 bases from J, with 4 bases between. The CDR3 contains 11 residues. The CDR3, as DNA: TGTGCCAGCAGTTTCCCCAACACCATATATTTT. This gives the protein CASSFPNTIYF.

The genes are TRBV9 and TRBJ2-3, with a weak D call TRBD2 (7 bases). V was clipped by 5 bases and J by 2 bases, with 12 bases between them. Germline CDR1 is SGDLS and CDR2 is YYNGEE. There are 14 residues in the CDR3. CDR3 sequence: CASRGGRFTDTQYF. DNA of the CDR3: TGTGCCAGCAGGGGGGGGCGGTTCACAGATACGCAGTATTTT.

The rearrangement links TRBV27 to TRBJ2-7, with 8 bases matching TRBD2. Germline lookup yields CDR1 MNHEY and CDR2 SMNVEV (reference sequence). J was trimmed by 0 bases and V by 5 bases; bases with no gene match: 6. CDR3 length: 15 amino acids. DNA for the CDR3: TGTGCCAGCAGTCCCGGCGCGGGGGGCTCCTACGAGCAGTACTTC. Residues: CASSPGAGGSYEQYF.

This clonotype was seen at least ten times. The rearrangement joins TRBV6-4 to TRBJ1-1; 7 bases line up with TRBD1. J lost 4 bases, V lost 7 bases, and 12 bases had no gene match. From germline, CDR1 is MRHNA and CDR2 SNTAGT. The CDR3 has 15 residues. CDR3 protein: CASIDKTGEGTEAFF. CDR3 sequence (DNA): TGTGCCAGCATCGATAAAACAGGGGAGGGCACTGAAGCTTTCTTT.

CDR3 sequence (DNA): TGTGCCAGCAGCCCACGACTAGCGATAAGCACAGATACGCAGTATTTT. Translating gives CASSPRLAISTDTQYF. This sequence joins TRBV7-2 and TRBJ2-3; 8 bases fit TRBD2. The junction had 7 bases not matched to a gene; V was cut back by 5 bases and J by 0 bases. Germline CDR1 and CDR2: SGHTA and FQGNSA. There are 16 residues in the CDR3.

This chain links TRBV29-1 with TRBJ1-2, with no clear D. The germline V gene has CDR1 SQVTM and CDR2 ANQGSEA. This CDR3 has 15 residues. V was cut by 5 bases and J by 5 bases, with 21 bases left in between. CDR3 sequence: CSVSLAGEASYGYTF. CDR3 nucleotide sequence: TGCAGCGTTTCTCTGGCGGGAGAAGCTTCTTATGGCTACACCTTC.

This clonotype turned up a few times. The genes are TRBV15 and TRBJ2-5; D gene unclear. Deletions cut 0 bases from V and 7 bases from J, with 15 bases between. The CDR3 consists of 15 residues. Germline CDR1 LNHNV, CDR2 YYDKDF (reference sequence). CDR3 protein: CATSRDRGVLGTQYF. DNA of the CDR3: TGTGCCACCAGCAGAGATCGAGGAGTTTTAGGGACCCAGTACTTC.

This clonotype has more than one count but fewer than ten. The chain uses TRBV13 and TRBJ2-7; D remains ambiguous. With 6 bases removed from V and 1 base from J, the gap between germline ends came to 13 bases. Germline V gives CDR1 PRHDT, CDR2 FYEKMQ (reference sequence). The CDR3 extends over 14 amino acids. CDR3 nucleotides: TGTGCCAGCAGGAACCGAAAGGAGTCCTACGAGCAGTACTTC. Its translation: CASRNRKESYEQYF.

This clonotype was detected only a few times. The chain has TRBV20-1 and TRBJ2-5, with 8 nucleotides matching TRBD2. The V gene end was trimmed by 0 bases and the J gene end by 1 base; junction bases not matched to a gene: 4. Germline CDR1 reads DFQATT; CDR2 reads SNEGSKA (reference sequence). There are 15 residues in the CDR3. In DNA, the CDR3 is TGCAGTGCTAGAGATCCAGCGGGGGTCCAAGAGACCCAGTACTTC. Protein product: CSARDPAGVQETQYF.

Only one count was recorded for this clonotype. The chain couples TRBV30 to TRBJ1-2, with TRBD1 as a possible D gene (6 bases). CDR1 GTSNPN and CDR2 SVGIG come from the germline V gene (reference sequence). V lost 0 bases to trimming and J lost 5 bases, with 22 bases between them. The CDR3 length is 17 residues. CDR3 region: CAWSVRWGQSAGYGYTF. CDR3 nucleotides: TGTGCCTGGAGTGTGCGCTGGGGGCAATCTGCGGGGTATGGCTACACCTTC.

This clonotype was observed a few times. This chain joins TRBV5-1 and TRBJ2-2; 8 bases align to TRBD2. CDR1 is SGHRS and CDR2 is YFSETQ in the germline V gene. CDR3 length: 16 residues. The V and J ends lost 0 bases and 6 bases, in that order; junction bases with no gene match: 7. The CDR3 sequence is CASSLDSVSGAGELFF. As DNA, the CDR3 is TGCGCCAGCAGCTTGGACTCGGTTAGCGGGGCCGGGGAGCTGTTTTTT.

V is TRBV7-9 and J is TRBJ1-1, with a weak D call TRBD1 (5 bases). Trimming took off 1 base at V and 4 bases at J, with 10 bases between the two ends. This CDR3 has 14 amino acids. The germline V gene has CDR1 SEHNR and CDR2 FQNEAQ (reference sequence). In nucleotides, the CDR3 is TGTGCCAGCAGCTTAGTGGGAGGGGTCACTGAAGCTTTCTTT. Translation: CASSLVGGVTEAFF. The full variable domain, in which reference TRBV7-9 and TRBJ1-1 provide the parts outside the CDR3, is DTGVSQNPRHKITKRGQNVTFRCDPISEHNRLYWYRQTLGQGPEFLTYFQNEAQLEKSRLLSDRFSAERPKGSFSTLEIQRTEQGDSAMYLCASSLVGGVTEAFFGQGTRLTVV.

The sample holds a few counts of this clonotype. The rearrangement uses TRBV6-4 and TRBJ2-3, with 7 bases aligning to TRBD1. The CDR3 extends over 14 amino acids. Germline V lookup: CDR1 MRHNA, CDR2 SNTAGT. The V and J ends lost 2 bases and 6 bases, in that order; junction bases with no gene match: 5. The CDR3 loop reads CASSDTTGADTQYF. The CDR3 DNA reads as TGTGCCAGCAGTGACACAACAGGGGCCGATACGCAGTATTTT.

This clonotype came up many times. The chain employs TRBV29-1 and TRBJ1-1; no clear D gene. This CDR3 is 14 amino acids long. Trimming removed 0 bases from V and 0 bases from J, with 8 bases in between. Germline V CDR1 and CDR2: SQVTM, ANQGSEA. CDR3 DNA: TGCAGCGTTGAAGATCTTACAATGAACACTGAAGCTTTCTTT. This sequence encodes CSVEDLTMNTEAFF.

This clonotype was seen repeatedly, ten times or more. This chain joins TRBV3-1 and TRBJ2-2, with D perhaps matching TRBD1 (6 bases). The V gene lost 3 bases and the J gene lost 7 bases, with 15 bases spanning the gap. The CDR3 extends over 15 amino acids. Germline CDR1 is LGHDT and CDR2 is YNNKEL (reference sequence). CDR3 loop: CASSHPTGPDGELFF. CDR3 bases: TGTGCCAGCAGCCACCCCACAGGGCCGGACGGGGAGCTGTTTTTT.

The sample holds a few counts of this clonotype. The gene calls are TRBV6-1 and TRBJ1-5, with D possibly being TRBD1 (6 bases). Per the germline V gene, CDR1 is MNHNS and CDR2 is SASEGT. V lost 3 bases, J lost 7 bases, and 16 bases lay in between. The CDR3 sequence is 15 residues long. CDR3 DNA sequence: TGTGCCAGCAGTGACACAGGGTCATGGGGACAGCCCCAGCATTTT. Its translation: CASSDTGSWGQPQHF.

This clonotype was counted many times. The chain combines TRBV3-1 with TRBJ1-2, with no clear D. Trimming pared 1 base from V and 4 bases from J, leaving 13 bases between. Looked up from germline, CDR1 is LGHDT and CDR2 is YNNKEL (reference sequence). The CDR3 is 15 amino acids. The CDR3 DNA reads TGTGCCAGCAGCCAAGGAACCTTACCAGGCTATGGCTACACCTTC. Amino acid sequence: CASSQGTLPGYGYTF.

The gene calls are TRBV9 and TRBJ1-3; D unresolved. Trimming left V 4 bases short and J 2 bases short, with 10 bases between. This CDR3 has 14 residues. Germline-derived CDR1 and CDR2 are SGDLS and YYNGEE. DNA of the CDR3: TGTGCCAGCAGCACCGGGGTCCCTGGAAACACCATATATTTT. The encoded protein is CASSTGVPGNTIYF.

CDR3: CASSLLQDPTFSYEQYF. The CDR3 coding sequence is TGTGCCAGCAGCTTGCTGCAGGATCCCACTTTCTCCTACGAGCAGTACTTC. V usage is TRBV5-6 and J usage is TRBJ2-7, with D unclear. Germline V lookup: CDR1 SGHDT, CDR2 YYEEEE. Trimming stripped 1 base from V and 0 bases from J, with 17 bases between. The CDR3 has 17 residues.

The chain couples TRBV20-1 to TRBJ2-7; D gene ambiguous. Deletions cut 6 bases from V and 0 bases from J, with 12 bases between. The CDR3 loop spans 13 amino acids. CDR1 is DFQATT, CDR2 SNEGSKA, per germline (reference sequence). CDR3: CSAFTENSYEQYF. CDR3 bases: TGCAGTGCCTTCACAGAGAACTCCTACGAGCAGTACTTC.

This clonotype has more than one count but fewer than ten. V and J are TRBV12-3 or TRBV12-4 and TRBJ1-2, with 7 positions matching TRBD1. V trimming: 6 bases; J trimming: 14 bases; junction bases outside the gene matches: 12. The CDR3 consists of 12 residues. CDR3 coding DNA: TGTGCCAGCAGCCCAACCGACAGGGACAATACCTTC. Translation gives CASSPTDRDNTF.

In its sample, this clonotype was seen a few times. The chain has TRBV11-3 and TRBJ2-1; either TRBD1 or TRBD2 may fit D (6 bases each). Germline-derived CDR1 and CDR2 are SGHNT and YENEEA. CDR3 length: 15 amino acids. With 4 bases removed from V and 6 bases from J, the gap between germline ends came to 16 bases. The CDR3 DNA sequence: TGTGCCAGCAGCTCTCTCGATAGGGGGGCCAATGAGCAGTTCTTC. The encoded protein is CASSSLDRGANEQFF.

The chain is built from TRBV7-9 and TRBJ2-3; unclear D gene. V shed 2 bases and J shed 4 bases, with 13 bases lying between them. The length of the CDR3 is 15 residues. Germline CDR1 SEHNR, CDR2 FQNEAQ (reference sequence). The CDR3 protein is CASSLTNLNADTQYF. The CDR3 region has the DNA TGTGCCAGCAGCTTAACGAACCTCAACGCAGATACGCAGTATTTT.

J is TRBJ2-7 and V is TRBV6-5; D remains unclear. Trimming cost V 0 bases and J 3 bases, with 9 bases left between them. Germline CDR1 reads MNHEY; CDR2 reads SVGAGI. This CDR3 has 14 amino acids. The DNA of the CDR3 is TGTGCCAGCAGTTACTCATCCGGGTTCTACGAGCAGTACTTC. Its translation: CASSYSSGFYEQYF.

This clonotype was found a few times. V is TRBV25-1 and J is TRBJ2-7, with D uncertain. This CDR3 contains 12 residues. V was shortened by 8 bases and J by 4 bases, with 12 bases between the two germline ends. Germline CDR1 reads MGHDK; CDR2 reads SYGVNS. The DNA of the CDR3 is TGTGCCAGCGGCTATGGAGTATACGAGCAGTACTTC. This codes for CASGYGVYEQYF.

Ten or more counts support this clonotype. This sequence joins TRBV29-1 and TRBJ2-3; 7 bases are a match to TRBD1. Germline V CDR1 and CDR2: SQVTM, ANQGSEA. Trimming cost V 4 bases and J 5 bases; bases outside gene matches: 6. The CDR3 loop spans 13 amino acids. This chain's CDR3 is CSVVQGVIDTQYF. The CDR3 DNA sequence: TGCAGCGTTGTTCAGGGGGTGATAGATACGCAGTATTTT.